Sequencing of this T cell receptor (beta chain) was carried out in a study of T cells in Graves' hyperthyroidism and ophthalmopathy. Whole-study results and caveats: Blood also showed most of the thyroid clonotypes that were expanded above 0.001.

Many counts were recorded for this clonotype. What it recognizes is unknown. Aged 18 to 65, the patients had hyperthyroidism that was newly diagnosed and had lasted under 2 months. A roughly 9.7 ml volume of fresh peripheral blood provided the PBMCs. Researchers took RNA transcripts and amplified the TCR beta CDR3 regions from them. The primer set for the first-round RT-PCR of the TCR CDR3 was HTBI. One entry per CDR3 protein results from TCRdb running MiXCR on the multiplex PCR reads. Counted here are about 420,000 distinct CDR3 sequences, around a sixth occurring once; the ten biggest clones make up roughly 15%. CDR1 is MDHEN and CDR2 is SYDVKM in the germline V gene. V shed 6 bases and J 3 bases; nucleotides not matched to a gene: 15. This CDR3 has 18 residues.

The sample was blood. The chain is built from TRBV28 and TRBJ2-1; 9 positions agree with TRBD2. This TCR was recovered from a woman under 30 with Graves' hyperthyroidism. The CDR3 here is CASSPSGRNPHYYNEQFF. The CDR3 DNA follows: TGTGCCAGCAGCCCCAGCGGGAGGAATCCCCACTACTACAATGAGCAGTTCTTC.